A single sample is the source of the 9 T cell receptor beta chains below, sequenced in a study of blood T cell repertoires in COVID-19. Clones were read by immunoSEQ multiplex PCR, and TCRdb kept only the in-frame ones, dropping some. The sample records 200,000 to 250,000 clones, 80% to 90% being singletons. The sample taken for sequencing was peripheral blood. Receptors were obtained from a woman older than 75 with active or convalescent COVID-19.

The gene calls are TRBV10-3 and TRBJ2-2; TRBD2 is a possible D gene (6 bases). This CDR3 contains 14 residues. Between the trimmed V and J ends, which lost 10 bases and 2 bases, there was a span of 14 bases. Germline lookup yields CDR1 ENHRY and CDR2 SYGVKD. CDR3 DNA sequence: TGTGCCACCCTCACTAGCAGTAACACCGGGGAGCTGTTTTTT. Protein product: CATLTSSNTGELFF.

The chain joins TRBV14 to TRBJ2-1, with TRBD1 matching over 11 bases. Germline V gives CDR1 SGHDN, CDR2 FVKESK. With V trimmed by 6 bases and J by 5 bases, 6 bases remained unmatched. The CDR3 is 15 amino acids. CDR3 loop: CASSRDRGFDNEQFF. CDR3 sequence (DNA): TGTGCCAGCAGTCGGGACAGGGGGTTTGACAATGAGCAGTTCTTC.

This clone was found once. In DNA form, the CDR3 reads TGTGCCAGCAGTTACTCGTCTCGGGTGCCCCAGCATTTT. It codes for CASSYSSRVPQHF. This sequence joins TRBV6-2 or TRBV6-3 and TRBJ1-5; D remains unclear. Germline CDR1 MNHEY, CDR2 SVGEGT. This CDR3 is built from 13 residues. V was shortened by 0 bases and J by 9 bases, with 9 bases between the two germline ends.

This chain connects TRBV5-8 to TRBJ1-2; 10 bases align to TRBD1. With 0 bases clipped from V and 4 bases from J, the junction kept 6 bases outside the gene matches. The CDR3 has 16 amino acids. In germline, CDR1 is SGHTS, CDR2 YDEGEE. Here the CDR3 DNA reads TGTGCCAGCAGCTTGGTTACGGGACAGGGGAGCTATGGCTACACCTTC. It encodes CASSLVTGQGSYGYTF.

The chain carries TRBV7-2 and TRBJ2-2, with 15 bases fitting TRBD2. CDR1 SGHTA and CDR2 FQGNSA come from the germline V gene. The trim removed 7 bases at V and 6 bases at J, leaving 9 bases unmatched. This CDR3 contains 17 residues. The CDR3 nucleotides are TGTGCCAGCACCCCTCGATGGACTAGCGGGAGGGCCGGGGAGCTGTTTTTT. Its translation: CASTPRWTSGRAGELFF.

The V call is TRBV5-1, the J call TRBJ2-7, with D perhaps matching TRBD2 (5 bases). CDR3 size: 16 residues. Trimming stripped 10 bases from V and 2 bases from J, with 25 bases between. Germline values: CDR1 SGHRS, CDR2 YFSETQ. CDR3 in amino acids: CAAKARVRSCPYEQYF. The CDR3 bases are TGCGCCGCAAAGGCGAGGGTTCGCAGTTGCCCCTACGAGCAGTACTTC.

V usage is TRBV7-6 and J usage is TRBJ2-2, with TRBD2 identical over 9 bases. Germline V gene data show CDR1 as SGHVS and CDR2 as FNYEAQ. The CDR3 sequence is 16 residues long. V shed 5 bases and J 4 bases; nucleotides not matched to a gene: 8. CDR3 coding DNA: TGTGCCAGCAGCCCCAGACTAGCGGAACCCACCGGGGAGCTGTTTTTT. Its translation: CASSPRLAEPTGELFF.

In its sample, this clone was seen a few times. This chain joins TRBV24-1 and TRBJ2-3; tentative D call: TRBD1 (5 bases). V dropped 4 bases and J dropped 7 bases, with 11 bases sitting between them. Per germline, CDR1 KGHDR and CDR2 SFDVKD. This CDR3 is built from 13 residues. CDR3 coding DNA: TGTGCCACCAGTGACCAGGGCAAGTATACGCAGTATTTT. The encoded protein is CATSDQGKYTQYF.

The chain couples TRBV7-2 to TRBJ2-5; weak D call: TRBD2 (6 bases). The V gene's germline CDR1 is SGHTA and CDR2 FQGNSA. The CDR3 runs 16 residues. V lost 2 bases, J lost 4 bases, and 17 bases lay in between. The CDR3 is CASSLSPGLRGETQYF. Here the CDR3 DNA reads TGTGCCAGCAGCTTATCTCCGGGACTCCGGGGAGAGACCCAGTACTTC.